This T cell receptor beta chain is drawn from a study of T cell responses to AZD1222 COVID-19 vaccine (TCRdb year 2021). Study-wide context: Because spike-specific TCR depth and breadth did not differ between the two schedules, AZD1222 recipients who got a second dose at roughly 4 weeks were pooled with those who got a second dose at roughly 12 weeks. Enrollment into the trials was organized by age into subgroups of 18-55, 56-69 and 70-plus years, and those subgroups contained roughly 140, 27 and 60 TCR-sequenced participants, respectively. A total of approximately 240 trial participants underwent TCR sequencing, of whom about 200 had received two doses of AZD1222 and 26 had received two doses of the MenACWY control vaccine.

Sequences SEHNR (CDR1) and FQNEAQ (CDR2) are obtained from the germline V gene (reference sequence). Trimmed from V: 4 bases; trimmed from J: 0 bases; junction bases lacking a gene match: 13. The CDR3 measures 19 amino acids from cysteine to phenylalanine. The entry retains the CDR3 DNA only, 57 bases that are in frame from base 1. The meaning of the sample's time point label: baseline before first vaccination. Vaccinee samples were obtained from the UK trials COV001 and COV002, which included a single-blind randomized controlled phase 2/3 trial of AZD1222 (ChAdOx1 nCoV-19) in healthy adults. For TCRbeta chain sequencing, PBMC samples from trial participants were taken at day 0 and at day 28 after the second dose. The CDR3 regions of human TCRbeta chains were analyzed by immunosequencing. Per the source publication's procedure: Repertoire TCRs were matched against a reference library of SARS-CoV-2-specific TCRs generated with the MIRA antigen-specificity platform. Breadth meant the fraction of unique TCRs that were SARS-CoV-2-associated, whereas depth meant the fraction of total T cells that were SARS-CoV-2-associated. Using the MIRA data, each spike-specific TCR was mapped to the spike region that the TCR reacts to and placed in a CD4 or CD8 class. Log10-transformed breadth and depth values were compared by one-way ANOVA with Sidak's multiple comparisons tests. Here the immuneACCESS table is served through TCRdb, limited to in-frame sequences with V and J called. Missing clones are a known gap in these copies; in checked studies unresolved V genes cover under half, and the rest lacks a known reason. Clone size and V and J calls were adopted from that table, with D and trimming inferred from the DNA. The sample yields roughly 120,000 clones; under 85% were counted once. The leading ten clones occupy around 6.2% of the sample.

This clone was observed a few times. The target of this receptor is not known. Base qualities are not recorded, but no much larger clone differs from it by a single base. What the authors observed across the whole study: A significant rise in spike-specific TCR breadth and depth was observed after two AZD1222 doses relative to day 0 and relative to MenACWY recipients. Conclusions about previously exposed vaccinees are limited because only six or seven AZD1222 recipients were SARS-CoV-2 seropositive at baseline. Most participants were white British and females outnumbered males, and the authors suggested that clonal diversity may have been underestimated. Vaccine-associated CD4 TCRs spanned the whole spike protein, with dominant responses in regions 160-218 and 743-854. Nearly half of unique spike-specific TCRs reportedly recognized epitopes outside regions mutated in the B.1.351 and B.1.1.7 variants. Because no samples from the day 14 peak response were available, repertoires could be characterized only after the peak T cell response. In the small 56-69-year group, the increase in depth fell short of significance, most likely because of low power.

Recombination connected TRBV7-9 to TRBJ2-3, with 10 middle bases fitting TRBD2. The specimen was peripheral blood, collected on day 0 of AZD1222 vaccination. This TCR derives from an adult in good health. The encoded CDR3 is CASSSRIAGGQRSTDTQYF. The DNA reads TGTGCCAGCAGCTCCCGAATAGCGGGGGGCCAAAGGAGCACAGATACGCAGTATTTT.